Each of the 9 T cell receptor beta chains below was sequenced from the same sample in a study of cytomegalovirus exposure and HLA in healthy donors (dated by TCRdb to about 2017). To prepare the library, the immunoSEQ multiplex PCR assay was applied. For the multiplex PCR, a mixture combining 60 forward primers for TCR Vbeta segments and 13 reverse primers for TCR Jbeta segments was used. TCRdb's version of the immuneACCESS table is confined to in-frame rearrangements and falls short of the full clone set. An unresolved V gene accounts for under half of the shortfall where checked; the remainder is of unknown origin. Counted in this sample were roughly 110,000 clones; approximately 80% of them appeared once. Clones ranked in the top ten supply about 1.6% of the sample. The sequencing sample was made of PBMCs. The receptors here all came from a man over 45 in good health and CMV-seronegative.

The chain links TRBV28 to TRBJ1-4; D gene uncertain. V lost 6 bases and J 7 bases, leaving 9 bases between the germline ends. The length of the CDR3 is 12 residues. Germline CDR1 MDHEN, CDR2 SYDVKM. The CDR3 DNA sequence: TGTGCCAGCAGGGCGGGTGGTGAAAAACTGTTTTTT. Its protein is CASRAGGEKLFF.

As for this clone: Other DNA variants within this sample encode the same CDR3. The chain joins TRBV19 to TRBJ1-5; 7 bases agree with TRBD1. V dropped 2 bases and J dropped 3; count of bases not matched to a gene: 1. The CDR3 loop spans 14 amino acids. CDR1 LNHDA and CDR2 SQIVND come from the germline V gene (reference sequence). CDR3 loop: CASSITGDNQPQHF. The DNA for the CDR3 is TGTGCCAGTAGTATAACAGGGGACAATCAGCCCCAGCATTTT.

The chain couples TRBV30 to TRBJ1-1, with a weak D call TRBD1 (5 bases). This CDR3 is 13 amino acids long. Germline values: CDR1 GTSNPN, CDR2 SVGIG (reference sequence). V was cut by 4 bases and J by 4 bases, with 13 bases left in between. CDR3 DNA: TGTGCCTGGAACCGGGGGGATAGCACTGAAGCTTTCTTT. Protein sequence: CAWNRGDSTEAFF.

This chain connects TRBV5-1 to TRBJ1-1; 7 nucleotides align to TRBD1. The length of the CDR3 is 15 residues. V lost 0 bases and J lost 0; bases outside the gene matches: 2. Germline CDR1 is SGHRS and CDR2 is YFSETQ. CDR3 DNA: TGCGCCAGCAGCTTGGAGGGACAGCTGAACACTGAAGCTTTCTTT. Its protein is CASSLEGQLNTEAFF. Full variable domain (rest looked up from reference TRBV5-1 and TRBJ1-1): KAGVTQTPRYLIKTRGQQVTLSCSPISGHRSVSWYQQTPGQGLQFLFEYFSETQRNKGNFPGRFSGRQFSNSRSEMNVSTLELGDSALYLCASSLEGQLNTEAFFGQGTRLTVV.

This clone has more than one count but fewer than ten. The rearrangement uses TRBV5-1 and TRBJ1-5; 10 nucleotides align to TRBD1. Germline V gives CDR1 SGHRS, CDR2 YFSETQ. The CDR3 has 14 residues. Trimming took 5 bases from V and 6 from J; bases not matched to a gene: 5. The CDR3 DNA sequence: TGCGCCAGCAGTCGGACAGGGGGGGTTCAGCCCCAGCATTTT. Amino acid sequence: CASSRTGGVQPQHF. The entire variable domain, with the rest obtained from reference TRBV5-1 and TRBJ1-5, is as follows: KAGVTQTPRYLIKTRGQQVTLSCSPISGHRSVSWYQQTPGQGLQFLFEYFSETQRNKGNFPGRFSGRQFSNSRSEMNVSTLELGDSALYLCASSRTGGVQPQHFGDGTRLSIL.

J is TRBJ2-2 and V is TRBV4-1; D is undetermined. Germline CDR1 is MGHRA and CDR2 is YSYEKL. Trimming left V 1 base short and J 0 bases short, with 12 bases between. The CDR3 sequence is 17 residues long. As DNA, the CDR3 is TGCGCCAGCAGCCAAGGAGTACTGTTCGCGAACACCGGGGAGCTGTTTTTT. It translates to CASSQGVLFANTGELFF.

The chain is built from TRBV28 and TRBJ1-6; D is uncertain. Trimming stripped 6 bases from V and 6 bases from J, with 12 bases between. The CDR3 runs to 14 residues. The germline CDR1 and CDR2 sequences are MDHEN and SYDVKM. This CDR3 is CASREGSGNSPLHF. The CDR3 DNA follows: TGTGCCAGCAGAGAGGGTTCTGGTAATTCACCCCTCCACTTT.

This clone was seen just once. The CDR3 region is CASSNGDISYEQYV. In DNA, the CDR3 is TGTGCCAGCAGCAACGGGGACATCTCCTACGAGCAGTACGTC. This rearrangement joins TRBV28 to TRBJ2-7, with D perhaps matching TRBD1 (6 bases). The V end was cut by 6 bases, the J end by 0 bases, with 12 bases between. CDR1 is MDHEN and CDR2 is SYDVKM in the germline V gene. The CDR3 loop spans 14 amino acids.

The chain employs TRBV19 and TRBJ1-2, with 7 bases that match TRBD1. The CDR3 is made up of 13 amino acids. Germline lookup yields CDR1 LNHDA and CDR2 SQIVND (reference sequence). J gave up 0 bases and V 8 bases, and 3 bases lay outside the gene matches. This CDR3 is CASGGQSNYGYTF. Here the CDR3 DNA reads TGTGCCAGTGGGGGACAGTCTAACTATGGCTACACCTTC.